The clone carrying this T cell receptor (beta chain) was seen only a few times. This sample stems from a study of CD8+ T cells in alopecia areata. Study details: Tofacitinib administration to treated patients was oral, at 5 to 10 mg twice daily.

Trimming removed 6 bases from V and 3 bases from J; junction bases left unmatched: 7. CDR1 and CDR2 from the germline V gene are KGHSH and LQKENI. This CDR3 region has 15 residues. The authors extracted RNA and reverse transcribed it into cDNA as the sequencing template. The table came from immunoSEQ multiplex PCR; TCRdb's copy has only in-frame clones and leaves some out. The repertoire holds over 85,000 clones, with 41% as singletons. The source material was CD4+ T cells sorted from blood. This clonotype was sampled from a human donor with alopecia areata. The chain combines TRBV18 with TRBJ2-7, with 11 nucleotides matching TRBD1. CDR3 loop: CASSRGTGGYYEQYF. The CDR3 DNA is TGTGCCAGCTCGCGCGGGACAGGGGGATACTACGAGCAGTACTTC.